This record covers a single T cell receptor beta chain. What it binds is unknown. This specimen comes from a study of blood T cells in healthy people across ages. Study findings and constraints: A conclusive naive versus antigen-experienced comparison was prevented by the unsorted PBMCs.

CDR3 length equals 14 residues. Germline V gives CDR1 LGHNA, CDR2 YNFKEQ. V shed 4 bases, J shed 2 bases, and the junction held 3 bases outside the gene matches. Each sample used at least 6 million PBMCs. The authors ran a second PCR of about 6 to 11 cycles using a sample-barcoded 5' primer and a J-beta primer mix. All cDNA molecules were each tagged by a template-switch adaptor with 12 random nucleotides. TCRdb re-derived calls from the 5' RACE reads in MiXCR, one entry per CDR3 protein. This sample yields around 710,000 distinct CDR3 sequences, of which roughly 45% are seen a single time; under 25% belongs to the top ten.

The sample consisted of blood. The receptor was derived from an older woman in good health. This chain uses TRBV4-2 with TRBJ2-5; 8 bases map to TRBD2. The CDR3 reads CASSRREGQETQYF. Written as DNA, the CDR3 is TGTGCCAGCAGCCGACGGGAGGGACAAGAGACCCAGTACTTC.